These 24 T cell receptor beta chains were sequenced from one sample in a study of blood T cell repertoires in COVID-19. Clones were read by immunoSEQ multiplex PCR, and TCRdb kept only the in-frame ones, dropping some. The data contain approximately 200,000 clones, about four fifths of them singletons. Sequencing used PBMCs or T cells enriched from blood (not recorded which). These receptor sequences come from a man aged 35 to 55 who had recovered from COVID-19.

The chain links TRBV5-5 to TRBJ2-3, with TRBD2 identical over 11 bases. Trimming cost V 0 bases and J 1 base; bases outside gene matches: 7. There are 18 residues in the CDR3. Germline CDR1 is SGHKS and CDR2 is YYEKEE (reference sequence). The CDR3 DNA is TGTGCCAGCAGCTTGGGACTAGCGGGGCCCCGAGGCACAGATACGCAGTATTTT. Amino acids: CASSLGLAGPRGTDTQYF. The full variable domain, in which reference TRBV5-5 and TRBJ2-3 provide the parts outside the CDR3, is DAGVTQSPTHLIKTRGQQVTLRCSPISGHKSVSWYQQVLGQGPQFIFQYYEKEERGRGNFPDRFSARQFPNYSSELNVNALLLGDSALYLCASSLGLAGPRGTDTQYFGPGTRLTVL.

This sequence joins TRBV12-5 and TRBJ1-2, with 8 bases that match TRBD1. Trimming removed 4 bases from V and 3 bases from J; junction bases left unmatched: 19. Germline V gives CDR1 LGHNT, CDR2 FRNRAP. The CDR3 spans 19 residues. CDR3 protein: CASGSPFILNQGADYGYTF. CDR3 bases: TGTGCTAGTGGTTCCCCCTTCATCTTAAACCAGGGGGCCGACTATGGCTACACCTTC.

The rearrangement uses TRBV7-9 and TRBJ1-2; 10 nucleotides agree with TRBD1. There are 13 residues in the CDR3. V was pared by 5 bases and J by 6 bases, with 3 bases of the junction left unmatched. The V gene's germline CDR1 is SEHNR and CDR2 FQNEAQ (reference sequence). CDR3 amino acids: CASSGTGADGYTF. As DNA, the CDR3 is TGTGCCAGCAGCGGGACAGGGGCGGATGGCTACACCTTC.

The chain links TRBV2 to TRBJ1-3; D call uncertain. V dropped 7 bases and J dropped 1 base, with 11 bases sitting between them. The germline gives CDR1 SNHLY, CDR2 FYNNEI. This CDR3 spans 14 amino acids. For the CDR3, the DNA is TGTGCCAGCACGGCCGACATGTCTGGAAACACCATATATTTT. Amino acid sequence: CASTADMSGNTIYF.

The chain couples TRBV4-3 to TRBJ2-5; 11 positions match TRBD2. Germline V gene sequence: CDR1 LGHNA, CDR2 YSLEER. After removal of 2 bases from V and 2 bases from J, the junction contained 1 base not matched to a gene. The CDR3 covers 15 residues. The CDR3 bases are TGCGCCAGCAGCCAATGGACTAGCGGGCAAGAGACCCAGTACTTC. Translation: CASSQWTSGQETQYF.

The chain uses TRBV3-1 (or the pseudogene TRBV3-2) and TRBJ2-2; D gene ambiguous. The length of the CDR3 is 13 residues. V lost 6 bases and J 1 base, leaving 6 bases between the germline ends. Per germline, CDR1 LGHDT and CDR2 YNNKEL (reference sequence). CDR3: CASRLMNTGELFF. The CDR3 DNA is TGTGCCAGCAGATTAATGAACACCGGGGAGCTGTTTTTT.

This chain uses TRBV10-3 with TRBJ2-5, with no clear D. V was pared by 10 bases and J by 5 bases, with 14 bases between. CDR3 length: 12 residues. Germline lookup yields CDR1 ENHRY and CDR2 SYGVKD. CDR3 protein: CATKTEVETQYF. CDR3 bases: TGTGCCACTAAAACCGAGGTCGAGACCCAGTACTTC.

CDR3 protein: CASSPLRTDTQYF. Here the CDR3 DNA reads TGTGCCAGCAGCCCTCTACGCACAGATACGCAGTATTTT. J is TRBJ2-3 and V is TRBV7-3; D remains ambiguous. Trimming removed 5 bases from V and 1 base from J, with 7 bases in between. This CDR3 spans 13 amino acids. The germline V gene encodes CDR1 SGHTA and CDR2 FQGTGA.

The V and J genes are TRBV7-3 and TRBJ2-1; TRBD2 aligns across 10 bases. The CDR3 is 16 amino acids. Looked up from germline, CDR1 is SGHTA and CDR2 is FQGTGA. V lost 1 base to trimming and J lost 6 bases; unmatched junction nucleotides: 6. The CDR3: CASSLSLAGAVNEQFF. CDR3 DNA: TGTGCCAGCAGCTTAAGCCTAGCGGGAGCGGTCAATGAGCAGTTCTTC.

V and J are TRBV24-1 and TRBJ2-1; possible D gene TRBD2, 5 bases. Germline assignment: CDR1 KGHDR and CDR2 SFDVKD. V was trimmed by 3 bases and J by 5 bases, leaving 10 bases between them. The CDR3 is 14 residues long. As DNA, the CDR3 is TGTGCCACCAGTGATCCCGGGATAAACAATGAGCAGTTCTTC. Protein product: CATSDPGINNEQFF.

CDR3 in amino acids: CASSASGTSGLFEQFF. CDR3 DNA: TGTGCCAGCAGCGCCTCCGGGACTAGCGGGTTATTCGAGCAGTTCTTC. This chain joins TRBV9 and TRBJ2-1, with 12 nucleotides matching TRBD2. This CDR3 region has 16 residues. Trimming removed 3 bases from V and 10 bases from J; junction bases left unmatched: 11. Germline V gene data show CDR1 as SGDLS and CDR2 as YYNGEE.

This rearrangement joins TRBV7-9 to TRBJ1-1; the match to TRBD1 covers 7 bases. The V gene end was trimmed by 1 base and the J gene end by 10 bases; junction bases not matched to a gene: 12. Germline V gene sequence: CDR1 SEHNR, CDR2 FQNEAQ (reference sequence). CDR3 length: 15 residues. The CDR3 DNA follows: TGTGCCAGCAGCTTAGGAGCTGGACAGGCGGAAGGAGCTTTCTTT. Amino acid sequence: CASSLGAGQAEGAFF.

A note on this clone: The sample has other DNA sequences that encode this CDR3 too. The J gene is TRBJ1-5, the V gene TRBV27; 12 bases are shared with TRBD1. In germline, CDR1 is MNHEY, CDR2 SMNVEV (reference sequence). V shed 4 bases, J shed 5 bases, and the junction held 3 bases outside the gene matches. This CDR3 has 15 amino acids. CDR3 protein: CASSSGTGGYQPQHF. The CDR3 DNA reads as TGTGCCAGCAGTTCCGGGACAGGGGGCTATCAGCCCCAGCATTTT.

The gene calls are TRBV5-4 and TRBJ2-1; 8 nucleotides align to TRBD2. This CDR3 region has 15 residues. V lost 0 bases, J lost 4 bases, and 3 bases stayed unmatched. The germline gives CDR1 SGHNT, CDR2 YYREEE (reference sequence). This CDR3 is CASSLAAGDYNEQFF. CDR3 DNA sequence: TGTGCCAGCAGCTTGGCAGCGGGGGATTACAATGAGCAGTTCTTC.

This clone was counted a single time. The rearrangement uses TRBV7-2 and TRBJ1-4; D might be TRBD1 (5 bases). The CDR3 has 14 residues. V lost 2 bases, J lost 6 bases, and 10 bases lay in between. Germline values: CDR1 SGHTA, CDR2 FQGNSA. The CDR3 protein is CASSLSRVDEKLFF. CDR3 DNA sequence: TGTGCCAGCAGCTTAAGCAGGGTGGATGAAAAACTGTTTTTT. Based on the CDR3 plus reference TRBV7-2 and TRBJ1-4, the full variable domain is GAGVSQSPSNKVTEKGKDVELRCDPISGHTALYWYRQSLGQGLEFLIYFQGNSAPDKSGLPSDRFSAERTGGSVSTLTIQRTQQEDSAVYLCASSLSRVDEKLFFGSGTQLSVL.

The V call is TRBV2, the J call TRBJ2-3, with D possibly being TRBD2 (5 bases). Germline CDR1 and CDR2: SNHLY and FYNNEI. Trimming stripped 6 bases from V and 0 bases from J, with 10 bases between. This CDR3 has 14 amino acids. For the CDR3, the DNA is TGTGCCAGCAGGGCGGGTATCAGCACAGATACGCAGTATTTT. Its protein product is CASRAGISTDTQYF.

The J gene is TRBJ2-1, the V gene TRBV11-1; 7 nucleotides agree with TRBD1. The CDR3 sequence is 13 residues long. V was pared by 8 bases and J by 9 bases, with 10 bases of the junction left unmatched. Per germline, CDR1 SGHAT and CDR2 FQDESV (reference sequence). For the CDR3, the DNA is TGTGCCAGCGAAACAGGGGCGTACGGTGAGCAGTTCTTC. Protein: CASETGAYGEQFF. Variable domain in full (rest from reference TRBV11-1 and TRBJ2-1): EAEVAQSPRYKITEKSQAVAFWCDPISGHATLYWYRQILGQGPELLVQFQDESVVDDSQLPKDRFSAERLKGVDSTLKIQPAELGDSAMYLCASETGAYGEQFFGPGTRLTVL.

The chain has TRBV10-2 and TRBJ1-1, with 9 nucleotides matching TRBD1. The germline gives CDR1 WSHSY, CDR2 SAAADI. This CDR3 has 14 amino acids. Trimming removed 5 bases from V and 5 bases from J; junction bases left unmatched: 6. The CDR3 loop reads CASSPTGGLTEAFF. In DNA form, the CDR3 reads TGCGCCAGCAGTCCCACAGGGGGCTTGACTGAAGCTTTCTTT.

This clone was recorded once. The rearrangement links TRBV7-2 to TRBJ2-3; D gene unclear. CDR1 SGHTA and CDR2 FQGNSA come from the germline V gene. The ends were cut back, 4 bases at V and 4 bases at J, with 9 bases in the middle. The CDR3 length is 13 residues. The chain's CDR3 is CASSSSVPDTQYF. DNA for the CDR3: TGTGCCAGCAGCTCCTCGGTCCCAGATACGCAGTATTTT.

The chain couples TRBV12-3 or TRBV12-4 to TRBJ1-4; D is unresolved. CDR3 length: 11 residues. V was cut by 8 bases and J by 8 bases, with 9 bases left in between. The CDR3: CASSIQEKLFF. CDR3 bases: TGTGCCAGCTCGATACAGGAAAAACTGTTTTTT.

The chain combines TRBV28 with TRBJ1-1; the D gene is possibly TRBD1 (5 bases). This CDR3 is 14 amino acids long. Looked up from germline, CDR1 is MDHEN and CDR2 is SYDVKM. The germline V and J ends were trimmed by 3 bases and 4 bases, with 12 bases remaining between them. The CDR3, as DNA: TGTGCCAGCAGTTTCTCCGGGGGGAGCACTGAAGCTTTCTTT. Residues: CASSFSGGSTEAFF.

V is TRBV24-1 and J is TRBJ2-1, with 7 positions matching TRBD1. The CDR3 totals 16 residues. CDR1 KGHDR and CDR2 SFDVKD come from the germline V gene. V trimming: 1 base; J trimming: 1 base; junction bases outside the gene matches: 3. The CDR3 DNA follows: TGTGCCACCAGTGATTTTGGGACAGAGTCCTACAATGAGCAGTTCTTC. This gives the protein CATSDFGTESYNEQFF.

The genes are TRBV6-5 and TRBJ1-2; 7 bases align to TRBD1. V was clipped by 6 bases and J by 7 bases; unmatched bases: 11. Germline lookup yields CDR1 MNHEY and CDR2 SVGAGI. The CDR3 consists of 14 residues. CDR3 region: CASSTQGTGRGYTF. The CDR3 DNA sequence: TGTGCCAGCAGCACACAGGGGACCGGTCGTGGCTACACCTTC.

A single count supports this clone. V usage is TRBV24-1 and J usage is TRBJ2-5; TRBD2 agrees at 9 bases. Per germline, CDR1 KGHDR and CDR2 SFDVKD. The V gene end was trimmed by 4 bases and the J gene end by 3 bases; junction bases not matched to a gene: 5. This CDR3 has 15 residues. The CDR3 protein is CATSEGGTSKETQYF. In nucleotides, the CDR3 is TGTGCCACCAGTGAGGGGGGGACTAGCAAAGAGACCCAGTACTTC.